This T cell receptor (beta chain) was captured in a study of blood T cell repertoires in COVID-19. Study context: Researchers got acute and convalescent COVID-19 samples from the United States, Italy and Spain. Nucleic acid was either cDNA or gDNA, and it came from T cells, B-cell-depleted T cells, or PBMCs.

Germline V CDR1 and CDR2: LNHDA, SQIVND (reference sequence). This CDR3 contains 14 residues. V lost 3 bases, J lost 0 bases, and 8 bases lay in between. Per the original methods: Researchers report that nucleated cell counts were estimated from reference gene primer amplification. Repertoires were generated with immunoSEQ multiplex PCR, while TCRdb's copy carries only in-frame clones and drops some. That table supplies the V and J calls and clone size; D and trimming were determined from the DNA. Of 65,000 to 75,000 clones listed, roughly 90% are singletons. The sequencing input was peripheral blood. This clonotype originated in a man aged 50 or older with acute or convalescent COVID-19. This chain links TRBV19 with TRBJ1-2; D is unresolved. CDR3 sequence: CASSIDRANYGYTF. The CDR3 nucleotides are TGTGCCAGTAGTATCGATAGAGCTAACTATGGCTACACCTTC.